These 2 T cell receptor beta chains were sequenced from one sample in a study of blood T cell repertoires in COVID-19 (dated by TCRdb to 2020 to 2022). The library was produced with the immunoSEQ multiplex PCR assay. What TCRdb holds here is the immuneACCESS table cut down to in-frame rearrangements. Part of the clones is not present; checked against another copy, under half of the missing clones reflect an unresolved V gene, and the others are unexplained. Across this sample there are about 160,000 clones, with over 60% seen only once. The top ten clones comprise around 8.1% of the sample. Sequencing was performed on peripheral blood. These receptors came from a man in his 60s with acute or convalescent COVID-19.

V usage is TRBV12-3 or TRBV12-4 and J usage is TRBJ1-2; D is ambiguous. V dropped 6 bases and J dropped 3 bases, with 5 bases sitting between them. The CDR3 runs to 11 residues. In DNA, the CDR3 is TGTGCCAGCAGAAACTACTATGGCTACACCTTC. As protein: CASRNYYGYTF.

The rearrangement links TRBV6-5 to TRBJ1-2; TRBD1 aligns across 10 bases. The trim removed 2 bases at V and 0 bases at J, leaving 3 bases unmatched. Germline values: CDR1 MNHEY, CDR2 SVGAGI. The CDR3 totals 16 residues. DNA of the CDR3: TGTGCCAGCAGTTACCGACAGGGGGCTGCTAACTATGGCTACACCTTC. Translation gives CASSYRQGAANYGYTF.